These 15 T cell receptor beta chains were all obtained from the same sample, sequenced in a study of blood T cells in healthy people across ages. Sample-barcoded 5' priming and a J-beta primer mix drove a second PCR of about 7 to 11 cycles. TCRdb reprocessed the 5' RACE reads via MiXCR and lists one record per CDR3 protein. The sample shows 1.5 million to 2 million distinct CDR3 sequences, over 25% of them seen only once. Material: blood. The receptors were sampled from a woman in her twenties or thirties in good health.

This clonotype was seen repeatedly, ten times or more. The chain is built from TRBV20-1 and TRBJ2-4, with a weak D call TRBD2 (7 bases). CDR1 is DFQATT and CDR2 is SNEGSKA in the germline V gene (reference sequence). Between the trimmed V and J ends, which lost 0 bases and 3 bases, there was a span of 12 bases. The CDR3 runs 15 residues. CDR3: CSARDRGGYKNIQYF. CDR3 nucleotides: TGCAGTGCTAGAGATCGCGGGGGCTACAAAAACATTCAGTACTTC.

Turning to this clonotype: The junction differs from germline at one of its ends, possibly a read error. The chain uses TRBV29-1 and TRBJ1-3, with D possibly TRBD1 on 5 matching bases. CDR3 size: 15 residues. Germline V CDR1 and CDR2: SQVTM, ANQGSEA. CDR3 residues: CSVVQAPVSGSTIYF. CDR3 coding DNA: TGCAGCGTGGTACAGGCGCCGGTCTCTGGAAGCACCATATATTTT.

The table lists this clonotype with a few counts. One end of the junction does not line up with germline, which may come from a read error. This sequence joins TRBV2 and TRBJ2-6; possible D gene TRBD1, 6 bases. This CDR3 comprises 18 residues. CDR1 SNHLY and CDR2 FYNNEI come from the germline V gene. CDR3 nucleotide sequence: TGTGCCGGCAGTCGTACCGGGACACTTCAGGGAGGGGCCAACGTCCTGACTTTC. This translates into CAGSRTGTLQGGANVLTF.

This clonotype turned up a few times. This chain joins TRBV10-1 and TRBJ2-4; D remains unclear. Germline CDR1 reads WNHNN; CDR2 reads SYGVQD (reference sequence). The ends were cut back, 8 bases at V and 9 bases at J, with 14 bases in the middle. The CDR3 is 12 amino acids. CDR3 DNA sequence: TGCGCCAGCGGCACCAGGTTTAGCATTCAGTACTTC. Translated: CASGTRFSIQYF.

The V gene is TRBV7-2, the J gene TRBJ2-1, with 9 bases lining up with TRBD1. The CDR3 is 14 residues long. V gave up 4 bases and J gave up 10 bases; unmatched junction bases: 8. Germline V gene data show CDR1 as SGHTA and CDR2 as FQGNSA. The CDR3 here is CASSYPGQGEEQFF. For the CDR3, the DNA is TGTGCCAGCAGCTACCCGGGACAGGGTGAGGAGCAGTTCTTC.

The chain joins TRBV5-1 to TRBJ2-3, with TRBD1 matching 7 bases. V trimming: 0 bases; J trimming: 6 bases; junction bases outside the gene matches: 10. Germline V lookup: CDR1 SGHRS, CDR2 YFSETQ. This CDR3 has 16 residues. CDR3 protein: CASSLESIGGRDTQYF. CDR3 sequence (DNA): TGCGCCAGCAGCTTGGAGTCGATAGGGGGCCGCGATACGCAGTATTTT.

This clonotype was detected only a few times. The CDR3 is CASSVDGFSNQPQHF. The CDR3 DNA follows: TGTGCCAGCAGCGTAGACGGTTTTAGCAATCAGCCCCAGCATTTT. V gene TRBV9 combines with J gene TRBJ1-5; D not certain. The CDR3 totals 15 residues. Trimming left V 0 bases short and J 0 bases short, with 7 bases between. Germline V lookup: CDR1 SGDLS, CDR2 YYNGEE.

Comment on this clonotype: One junction end disagrees with the germline gene, perhaps due to a read error. V and J are TRBV7-9 and TRBJ2-7, with D tentatively TRBD1 (6 bases). CDR3 length: 14 amino acids. Per the germline V gene, CDR1 is SEHNR and CDR2 is FQNEAQ (reference sequence). The CDR3 sequence is CASSPAGVGYERYF. The CDR3 DNA reads TGTGCCAGCAGCCCCGCAGGGGTAGGGTACGAGCGGTACTTC.

The chain combines TRBV5-1 with TRBJ2-1, with TRBD2 matching 10 bases. V lost 7 bases and J lost 3; bases outside the gene matches: 7. This CDR3 region has 15 residues. The germline V gene has CDR1 SGHRS and CDR2 YFSETQ. This chain's CDR3 is CASGVTSGIYNEQFF. The DNA of the CDR3 is TGCGCCAGCGGAGTAACTAGCGGGATCTACAATGAGCAGTTCTTC.

This clonotype has a handful of counts. The rearrangement uses TRBV12-5 and TRBJ2-5; possibly TRBD2 for D (5 bases). The CDR3 sequence is 14 residues long. Trimming left V 4 bases short and J 5 bases short, with 14 bases between. Per germline, CDR1 LGHNT and CDR2 FRNRAP. This chain's CDR3 is CASGSRTGIETQYF. CDR3 nucleotide sequence: TGTGCTAGTGGTTCCCGGACTGGTATCGAGACCCAGTACTTC.

This clonotype has only a few counts. The genes are TRBV4-3 and TRBJ1-1; TRBD1 is a possible D gene (6 bases). The V gene lost 4 bases and the J gene lost 11 bases, with 14 bases spanning the gap. Germline V gene lookup returns CDR1 LGHNA and CDR2 YSLEER. This CDR3 has 12 residues. CDR3: CASSPGAGEAFF. The CDR3 DNA reads TGCGCCAGCAGCCCAGGGGCAGGTGAGGCTTTCTTT.

This chain links TRBV6-2 or TRBV6-3 with TRBJ2-1; TRBD2 aligns across 9 bases. The CDR3 is 16 amino acids. Trimming at V came to 2 bases and at J to 2 bases, leaving 4 bases not matched to a gene. Germline lookup yields CDR1 MNHEY and CDR2 SVGEGT. CDR3 DNA: TGTGCCAGCAGTTACGGGGCGGGAGGGCCCTACAATGAGCAGTTCTTC. This gives the protein CASSYGAGGPYNEQFF.

The chain couples TRBV3-1 to TRBJ2-1; tentative D call: TRBD1 (5 bases). Trimming shortened V by 3 bases and J by 5 bases, and 8 bases separated the two germline ends. The CDR3 has 13 amino acids. CDR1 LGHDT and CDR2 YNNKEL come from the germline V gene (reference sequence). The CDR3 is CASSQAGHNEQFF. The CDR3 nucleotides are TGTGCCAGCAGCCAGGCAGGGCACAATGAGCAGTTCTTC.

CDR3 nucleotide sequence: TGCGCCAGCAGAGAGCCATCCGGGGGGAGCTGTGGCTACACCTTC. Translated, it gives CASREPSGGSCGYTF. The rearrangement links TRBV10-2 to TRBJ1-2, with D maybe TRBD1 (5 bases). This CDR3 contains 15 residues. Trimming took 6 bases from V and 7 from J, leaving 21 bases between them. Germline-derived CDR1 and CDR2 are WSHSY and SAAADI.

This clonotype occurred a few times. The chain uses TRBV7-9 and TRBJ2-7; D is possibly TRBD1 (6 bases). Per the germline V gene, CDR1 is SEHNR and CDR2 is FQNEAQ (reference sequence). The V end was cut by 5 bases, the J end by 0 bases, with 14 bases between. The CDR3 is 15 residues long. CDR3 nucleotides: TGTGCCAGCAGCATGCTCCGGGACACCTCCTACGAGCAGTACTTC. It yields the protein CASSMLRDTSYEQYF.